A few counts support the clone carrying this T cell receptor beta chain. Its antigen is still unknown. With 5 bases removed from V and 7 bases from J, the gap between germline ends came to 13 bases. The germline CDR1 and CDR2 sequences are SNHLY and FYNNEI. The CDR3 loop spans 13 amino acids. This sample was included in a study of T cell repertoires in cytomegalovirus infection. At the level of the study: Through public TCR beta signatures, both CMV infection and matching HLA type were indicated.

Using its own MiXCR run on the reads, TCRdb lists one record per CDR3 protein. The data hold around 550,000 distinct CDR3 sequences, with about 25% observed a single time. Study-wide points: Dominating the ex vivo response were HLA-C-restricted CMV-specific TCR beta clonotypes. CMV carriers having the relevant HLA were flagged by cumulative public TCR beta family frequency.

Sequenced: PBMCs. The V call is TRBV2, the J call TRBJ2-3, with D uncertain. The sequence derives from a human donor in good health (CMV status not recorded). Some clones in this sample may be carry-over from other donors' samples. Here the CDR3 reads CASSSDQVYTQYF. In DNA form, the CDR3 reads TGTGCCAGCAGTTCGGACCAAGTGTATACGCAGTATTTT. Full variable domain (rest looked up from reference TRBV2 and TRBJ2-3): EPEVTQTPSHQVTQMGQEVILRCVPISNHLYFYWYRQILGQKVEFLVSFYNNEISEKSEIFDDQFSVERPDGSNFTLKIRSTKLEDSAMYFCASSSDQVYTQYFGPGTRLTVL.